This is a list of T cell receptor beta chains from one sample in a study of shared clonotypes between healthy human individuals. Data came from immunoSEQ multiplex PCR; TCRdb stores just in-frame clones and leaves some out. Of a few hundred thousand clones listed, around two thirds are singletons. Specimen: memory CD4+ T cells sorted from blood. The receptors were sampled from a young man in good health. Each CDR3 is given with its conserved first and last residue. A D gene is named only where the DNA matches it firmly. Clone size is shown for a subset of rows, as once, few, many or a class of expanded clone.

abundance: few; j_gene: TRBJ2-1; v_gene: TRBV19; d_gene: TRBD2; CDR3aa: CASRVAGGVDLVNEQFF; CDR3nt: TGTGCCAGTAGGGTGGCGGGAGGGGTGGATTTGGTAAATGAGCAGTTCTTC
abundance: .; j_gene: TRBJ2-3; v_gene: TRBV10-2; d_gene: TRBD2; CDR3aa: CASSLYGTSGSTDTQYF; CDR3nt: TGCGCCAGCAGCCTCTACGGGACTAGCGGGAGTACAGATACGCAGTATTTT
abundance: .; j_gene: TRBJ2-7; v_gene: TRBV5-1; d_gene: .; CDR3aa: CASSLGQHEQYF; CDR3nt: TGCGCCAGCAGCCTCGGACAGCACGAGCAGTACTTC
abundance: .; j_gene: TRBJ2-7; v_gene: TRBV7-2; d_gene: .; CDR3aa: CASSLGRELGDYEQYF; CDR3nt: TGTGCCAGCAGCTTAGGGAGGGAATTGGGAGACTACGAGCAGTACTTC
abundance: .; j_gene: TRBJ1-1; v_gene: TRBV7-9; d_gene: .; CDR3aa: CASSYAENTEAFF; CDR3nt: TGTGCCAGCAGCTATGCCGAGAACACTGAAGCTTTCTTT
abundance: .; j_gene: TRBJ2-7; v_gene: TRBV10-1; d_gene: .; CDR3aa: CASSNGYEQYF; CDR3nt: TGCGCCAGCAGTAATGGATACGAGCAGTACTTC
abundance: .; j_gene: TRBJ2-7; v_gene: TRBV18; d_gene: .; CDR3aa: CASSPAGMSEQYF; CDR3nt: TGTGCCAGCTCACCAGCGGGAATGAGTGAGCAGTACTTC
abundance: .; j_gene: TRBJ2-7; v_gene: TRBV5-6; d_gene: .; CDR3aa: CASSLNRYEQYF; CDR3nt: TGTGCCAGCAGCTTGAACAGATACGAGCAGTACTTC
abundance: once; j_gene: TRBJ2-1; v_gene: TRBV5-1; d_gene: .; CDR3aa: CASRGGNEQFF; CDR3nt: TGCGCCAGCAGGGGAGGCAATGAGCAGTTCTTC
abundance: many; j_gene: TRBJ2-7; v_gene: TRBV6-1; d_gene: .; CDR3aa: CASHRTDGTKREQYF; CDR3nt: TGTGCCAGCCACCGGACAGATGGTACTAAACGGGAGCAGTACTTC
abundance: .; j_gene: TRBJ1-1; v_gene: TRBV19; d_gene: TRBD1; CDR3aa: CASTPYRGGNTEAFF; CDR3nt: TGTGCCAGTACCCCGTACAGGGGGGGGAACACTGAAGCTTTCTTT
abundance: .; j_gene: TRBJ2-7; v_gene: TRBV10-3; d_gene: TRBD1; CDR3aa: CAISAPGQGAREQYF; CDR3nt: TGTGCCATCAGTGCTCCGGGACAGGGGGCACGGGAGCAGTACTTC
abundance: .; j_gene: TRBJ2-1; v_gene: TRBV11-2; d_gene: TRBD1; CDR3aa: CASSLVSRQGRYEQFF; CDR3nt: TGTGCCAGCAGCTTAGTTTCGCGACAGGGGCGGTATGAGCAGTTCTTC
abundance: .; j_gene: TRBJ2-3; v_gene: TRBV7-9; d_gene: .; CDR3aa: CASSSYRDLTDTQYF; CDR3nt: TGTGCCAGCAGCTCCTACAGGGATTTGACAGATACGCAGTATTTT
abundance: few; j_gene: TRBJ1-4; v_gene: TRBV2; d_gene: TRBD1; CDR3aa: CASSSTGVGLFF; CDR3nt: TGTGCCAGCAGTTCTACAGGGGTAGGACTGTTTTTT
abundance: .; j_gene: TRBJ2-7; v_gene: TRBV7-2; d_gene: .; CDR3aa: CASSLLYGEQYF; CDR3nt: TGTGCCAGCAGCTTACTATATGGCGAGCAGTACTTC
abundance: .; j_gene: TRBJ2-3; v_gene: TRBV7-9; d_gene: TRBD2; CDR3aa: CASSLRLAGDTDTQYF; CDR3nt: TGTGCCAGCAGCCTTAGACTAGCGGGGGACACAGATACGCAGTATTTT
abundance: .; j_gene: TRBJ1-5; v_gene: TRBV28; d_gene: .; CDR3aa: CASSPRPLGASTARAQHF; CDR3nt: TGTGCCAGCAGCCCCAGGCCCCTAGGGGCTTCTACCGCCCGGGCCCAGCATTTT
abundance: .; j_gene: TRBJ2-1; v_gene: TRBV6-5; d_gene: TRBD2; CDR3aa: CASSAGESYNEQFF; CDR3nt: TGTGCCAGCTCCGCGGGAGAATCGTACAATGAGCAGTTCTTC
abundance: few; j_gene: TRBJ1-4; v_gene: TRBV5-1; d_gene: TRBD1; CDR3aa: CASSLEGQGAANEKLFF; CDR3nt: TGCGCCAGCAGCTTGGAAGGGCAGGGGGCGGCTAATGAAAAACTGTTTTTT
abundance: .; j_gene: TRBJ2-5; v_gene: TRBV29-1; d_gene: TRBD1; CDR3aa: CSVEVVRGRGETQYF; CDR3nt: TGCAGCGTTGAAGTCGTCAGGGGGCGAGGGGAGACCCAGTACTTC
abundance: few; j_gene: TRBJ1-5; v_gene: TRBV6-6; d_gene: .; CDR3aa: CASSGTGNQPQHF; CDR3nt: TGTGCCAGCAGTGGGACGGGCAATCAGCCCCAGCATTTT
abundance: .; j_gene: TRBJ2-5; v_gene: TRBV15; d_gene: .; CDR3aa: CATSAARKQGLTETQYF; CDR3nt: TGTGCCACCAGCGCGGCACGAAAACAGGGTTTAACGGAGACCCAGTACTTC
abundance: .; j_gene: TRBJ2-3; v_gene: TRBV7-9; d_gene: .; CDR3aa: CASSLVSPDTQYF; CDR3nt: TGTGCCAGCAGCTTAGTGTCCCCCGATACGCAGTATTTT
abundance: .; j_gene: TRBJ1-2; v_gene: TRBV6-6; d_gene: TRBD1; CDR3aa: CASRVGSQGYGYTF; CDR3nt: TGTGCCAGCCGAGTCGGTTCACAGGGGTATGGCTACACCTTC
abundance: .; j_gene: TRBJ1-1; v_gene: TRBV7-2; d_gene: .; CDR3aa: CASSSSTGRNTEAFF; CDR3nt: TGTGCCAGCAGCTCCTCAACAGGGAGGAACACTGAAGCTTTCTTT
abundance: .; j_gene: TRBJ2-5; v_gene: TRBV10-2; d_gene: .; CDR3aa: CASSGTARETQYF; CDR3nt: TGCGCCAGCAGCGGGACCGCCAGAGAGACCCAGTACTTC
abundance: .; j_gene: TRBJ2-5; v_gene: TRBV21-1; d_gene: .; CDR3aa: CASSTARTPAETQYF; CDR3nt: TGTGCCAGCAGCACGGCAAGGACCCCCGCGGAGACCCAGTACTTC
abundance: .; j_gene: TRBJ2-1; v_gene: TRBV27; d_gene: TRBD2; CDR3aa: CASSRPGLVVGEQFF; CDR3nt: TGTGCCAGCAGTCGACCGGGACTAGTCGTGGGTGAGCAGTTCTTC
abundance: .; j_gene: TRBJ2-1; v_gene: TRBV6-5; d_gene: TRBD2; CDR3aa: CASSYGGSGNNEQFF; CDR3nt: TGTGCCAGCAGTTACGGCGGGAGTGGGAACAATGAGCAGTTCTTC
abundance: .; j_gene: TRBJ2-7; v_gene: TRBV9; d_gene: TRBD2; CDR3aa: CASSVGTSGTQYEQYF; CDR3nt: TGTGCCAGCAGCGTAGGGACTAGCGGAACCCAGTACGAGCAGTACTTC
abundance: .; j_gene: TRBJ2-5; v_gene: TRBV10-3; d_gene: TRBD2; CDR3aa: CAISESSLAGLRTQYF; CDR3nt: TGTGCCATCAGTGAGTCTAGTCTAGCGGGGTTACGGACCCAGTACTTC
abundance: .; j_gene: TRBJ1-4; v_gene: TRBV28; d_gene: TRBD1; CDR3aa: CASSPTGLREKLFF; CDR3nt: TGTGCCAGCAGTCCGACAGGGCTTCGGGAAAAACTGTTTTTT
abundance: .; j_gene: TRBJ1-2; v_gene: TRBV18; d_gene: TRBD1; CDR3aa: CASSPPGGTDYGYTF; CDR3nt: TGTGCCAGCTCACCACCGGGGGGGACAGACTATGGCTACACCTTC
abundance: .; j_gene: TRBJ1-5; v_gene: TRBV4-2; d_gene: TRBD1; CDR3aa: CASSQDPLATGSRHF; CDR3nt: TGTGCCAGCAGCCAAGACCCGCTCGCGACAGGGTCCAGGCATTTT
abundance: .; j_gene: TRBJ1-4; v_gene: TRBV29-1; d_gene: .; CDR3aa: CSVTSGDEKLFF; CDR3nt: TGCAGCGTGACTTCGGGTGACGAAAAACTGTTTTTT
abundance: few; j_gene: TRBJ2-3; v_gene: TRBV4-1; d_gene: TRBD2; CDR3aa: CASSPALAGLTDTQYF; CDR3nt: TGCGCCAGCAGCCCGGCTCTAGCGGGCCTCACAGATACGCAGTATTTT
abundance: many; j_gene: TRBJ1-2; v_gene: TRBV5-8; d_gene: .; CDR3aa: CASSLEDPNYGYTF; CDR3nt: TGTGCCAGCAGCTTGGAGGACCCTAACTATGGCTACACCTTC
abundance: few; j_gene: TRBJ1-1; v_gene: TRBV15; d_gene: TRBD1; CDR3aa: CATSRGIAGGTEAFF; CDR3nt: TGTGCCACCAGCAGAGGCATTGCAGGGGGCACTGAAGCTTTCTTT
abundance: .; j_gene: TRBJ2-3; v_gene: TRBV5-1; d_gene: .; CDR3aa: CASSLRGVNTDTQYF; CDR3nt: TGCGCCAGCAGCTTGAGGGGGGTGAACACAGATACGCAGTATTTT
abundance: .; j_gene: TRBJ2-5; v_gene: TRBV19; d_gene: .; CDR3aa: CASSKAPQETQYF; CDR3nt: TGTGCCAGTAGTAAAGCCCCTCAAGAGACCCAGTACTTC
abundance: .; j_gene: TRBJ2-7; v_gene: TRBV7-9; d_gene: .; CDR3aa: CASSLVSYEQYF; CDR3nt: TGTGCCAGCAGCTTAGTATCCTACGAGCAGTACTTC
abundance: .; j_gene: TRBJ1-1; v_gene: TRBV29-1; d_gene: .; CDR3aa: CSVEEGAAFF; CDR3nt: TGCAGCGTTGAAGAGGGAGCGGCTTTCTTT
abundance: .; j_gene: TRBJ2-3; v_gene: TRBV2; d_gene: .; CDR3aa: CASSLRHDRTDTQYF; CDR3nt: TGTGCCAGCAGTCTCAGACACGATCGCACAGATACGCAGTATTTT
abundance: once; j_gene: TRBJ2-4; v_gene: TRBV7-8; d_gene: .; CDR3aa: CASSQILDTAQYF; CDR3nt: TGTGCCAGCAGCCAGATCCTCGACACGGCTCAGTACTTC
abundance: .; j_gene: TRBJ2-6; v_gene: TRBV7-9; d_gene: .; CDR3aa: CASSPPSGANVLTF; CDR3nt: TGTGCCAGCAGCCCCCCATCTGGGGCCAACGTCCTGACTTTC